The source of this T cell receptor (beta chain) is a study of T cell repertoires in cytomegalovirus infection. TCRdb processed the reads anew with MiXCR; each CDR3 protein has one entry. This sample yields about 770,000 distinct CDR3 sequences, of which approximately 32% are seen a single time; over 10% belongs to the top ten. CDR1 and CDR2 from the germline V gene are SSHAT and FNYEAQ (reference sequence). This CDR3 has 16 residues. Note on this clonotype: Its antigen is not known. At one of its ends the junction is not consistent with the germline gene, which may arise from a read error.

The sample in question was cultured CD8+ T cells from PBMCs, obtained from culture after CMV antigen stimulation. The TCR comes from a human donor in good health (CMV status not recorded). Some clones in this sample may be carry-over from other donors' samples. The chain is built from TRBV7-7 and TRBJ1-1; TRBD1 is a possible D gene (5 bases). CDR3 sequence (DNA): TGTGCTAGCAGCAAAATTGGGGGATATGAGGACACTGAAGCTTTCTTT. Translating it yields CASSKIGGYEDTEAFF.